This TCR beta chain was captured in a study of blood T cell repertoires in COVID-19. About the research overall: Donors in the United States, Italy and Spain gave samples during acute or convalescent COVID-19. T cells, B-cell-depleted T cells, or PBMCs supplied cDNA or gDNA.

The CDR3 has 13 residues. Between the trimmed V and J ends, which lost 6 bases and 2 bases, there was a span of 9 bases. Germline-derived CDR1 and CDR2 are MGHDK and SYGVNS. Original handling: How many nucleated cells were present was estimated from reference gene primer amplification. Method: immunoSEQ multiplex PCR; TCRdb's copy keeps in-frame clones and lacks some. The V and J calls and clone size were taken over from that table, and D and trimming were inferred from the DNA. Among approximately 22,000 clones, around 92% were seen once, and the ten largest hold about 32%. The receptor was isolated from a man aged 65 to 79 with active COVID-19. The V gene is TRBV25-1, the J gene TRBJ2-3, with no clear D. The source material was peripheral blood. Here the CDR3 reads CASSPSPTDTQYF. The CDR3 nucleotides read TGTGCCAGCAGCCCCTCCCCCACAGATACGCAGTATTTT.